The entry below describes one T cell receptor beta chain. These data come from a study of T-cell memory formation after mild COVID-19. Study-wide context: Each donor largely had its own TCR clusters.

TCRdb re-analysed the 5' RACE reads in MiXCR, keeping a single row per CDR3 protein. The table records more than 350,000 distinct CDR3 sequences, 21% of them present only once. The CDR3 runs to 14 residues. CDR1 KGHSH and CDR2 LQKENI come from the germline V gene. V was pared by 0 bases and J by 4 bases, with 10 bases between. Sequencing was performed on PBMCs or a T cell subset sorted from them (not recorded which). The sequence was obtained from an adult woman who had mild COVID-19 (a few samples of this study predate the infection). Cell type and time point are not known. The chain links TRBV18 to TRBJ2-7; a possible D gene is TRBD2 (6 bases). The CDR3 DNA sequence: TGTGCCAGCTCACCACCGGGACTCCCATACGAGCAGTACTTC. The encoded protein is CASSPPGLPYEQYF.